The present TCR beta chain was sequenced within a study of human T cells and chemical hapten exposure. Study at large: Patients, a majority of them female, were diagnosed with alopecia areata, totalis or universalis.

Study conclusions and caveats: Controls had significantly fewer large CDR3 similarity clusters than were formed by expanded TCRs.

The V end was cut by 3 bases, the J end by 13 bases, with 17 bases between. The CDR3 is made up of 12 amino acids. CDR1 and CDR2 (germline): GTSNPN, SVGIG (reference sequence). There are a few counts of this clonotype. The antigen is undetermined. Noted time point: patch test 3, about 24 weeks after DPC sensitization. Treatment: therapeutic diphenylcyclopropenone sensitization with weekly scalp DPC. Drawing of blood took place ahead of applying each patch test. TCRdb passed the RACE reads through MiXCR, listing each CDR3 protein once. Here the sample spans more than 95,000 distinct CDR3 sequences, 25% to 30% being singletons.

Sequencing used whole blood, obtained in connection with sensitization to the hapten diphenylcyclopropenone (DPC). The clonotype originates from a man aged 35 to 55 with alopecia areata. Some clones in this sample may be carry-over from other donors' samples. The rearrangement uses TRBV30 and TRBJ2-3, with a weak D call TRBD2 (5 bases). In DNA form, the CDR3 reads TGTGCCTGGAGGGTCGAGGGCGATAGGAAGTATTTT. Its protein product is CAWRVEGDRKYF.